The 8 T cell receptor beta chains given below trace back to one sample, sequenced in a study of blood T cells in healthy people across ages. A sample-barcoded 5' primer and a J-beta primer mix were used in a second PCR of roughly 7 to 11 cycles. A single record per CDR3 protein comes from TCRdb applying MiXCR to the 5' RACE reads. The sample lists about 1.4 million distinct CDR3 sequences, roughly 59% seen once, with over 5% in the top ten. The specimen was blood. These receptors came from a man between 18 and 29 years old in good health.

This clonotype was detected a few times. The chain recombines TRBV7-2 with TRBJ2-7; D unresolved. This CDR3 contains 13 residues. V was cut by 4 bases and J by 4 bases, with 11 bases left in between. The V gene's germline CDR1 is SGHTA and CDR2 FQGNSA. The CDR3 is CASSYTPGYEQYF. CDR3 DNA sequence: TGTGCCAGCAGCTACACCCCAGGTTACGAGCAGTACTTC.

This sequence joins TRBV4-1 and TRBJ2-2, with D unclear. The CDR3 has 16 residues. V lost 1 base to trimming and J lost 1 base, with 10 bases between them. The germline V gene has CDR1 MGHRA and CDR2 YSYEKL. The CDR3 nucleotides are TGCGCCAGCAGCCAAGTTGGGTTGAGGAACACCGGGGAGCTGTTTTTT. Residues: CASSQVGLRNTGELFF.

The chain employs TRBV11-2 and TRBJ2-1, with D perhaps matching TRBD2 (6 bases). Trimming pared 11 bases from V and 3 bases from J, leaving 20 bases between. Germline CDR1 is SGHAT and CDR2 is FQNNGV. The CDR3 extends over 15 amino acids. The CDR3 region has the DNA TGTGCCTCCTTCACGGGTTTAGCGGTCTACAATGAGCAGTTCTTC. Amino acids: CASFTGLAVYNEQFF.

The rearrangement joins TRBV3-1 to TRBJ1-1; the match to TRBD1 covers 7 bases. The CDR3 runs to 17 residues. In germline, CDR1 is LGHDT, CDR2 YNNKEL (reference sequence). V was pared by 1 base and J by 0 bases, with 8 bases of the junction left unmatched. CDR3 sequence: CASSQGRQGYMNTEAFF. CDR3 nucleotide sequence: TGTGCCAGCAGCCAAGGGAGACAGGGTTACATGAACACTGAAGCTTTCTTT.

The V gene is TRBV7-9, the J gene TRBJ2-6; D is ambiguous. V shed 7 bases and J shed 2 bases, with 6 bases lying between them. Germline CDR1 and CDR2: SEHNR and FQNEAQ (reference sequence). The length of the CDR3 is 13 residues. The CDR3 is CASKLPGANVLTF. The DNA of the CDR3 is TGTGCCAGCAAACTACCTGGGGCCAACGTCCTGACTTTC.

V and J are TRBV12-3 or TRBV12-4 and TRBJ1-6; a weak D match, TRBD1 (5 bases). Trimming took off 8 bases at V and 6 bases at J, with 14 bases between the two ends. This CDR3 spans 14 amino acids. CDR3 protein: CASGTGLSNSPLHF. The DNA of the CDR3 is TGTGCCAGCGGAACAGGATTATCTAATTCACCCCTCCACTTT.

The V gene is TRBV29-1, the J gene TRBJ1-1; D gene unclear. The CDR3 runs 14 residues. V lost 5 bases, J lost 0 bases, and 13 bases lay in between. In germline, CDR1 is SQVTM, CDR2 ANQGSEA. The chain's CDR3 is CSVLNPYLNTEAFF. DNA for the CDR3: TGCAGCGTTCTAAACCCCTATCTGAACACTGAAGCTTTCTTT.

The CDR3 nucleotides read TGTGCCAGCAGCCAAGGACCACTAGCGGGATATTCGGATACGCAGTATTTT. Translating it yields CASSQGPLAGYSDTQYF. The chain has TRBV4-2 and TRBJ2-3; TRBD2 matches at 10 bases. In germline, CDR1 is LGHNA, CDR2 YNFKEQ. The CDR3 length is 17 residues. Trimming cost V 1 base and J 6 bases; bases outside gene matches: 10.